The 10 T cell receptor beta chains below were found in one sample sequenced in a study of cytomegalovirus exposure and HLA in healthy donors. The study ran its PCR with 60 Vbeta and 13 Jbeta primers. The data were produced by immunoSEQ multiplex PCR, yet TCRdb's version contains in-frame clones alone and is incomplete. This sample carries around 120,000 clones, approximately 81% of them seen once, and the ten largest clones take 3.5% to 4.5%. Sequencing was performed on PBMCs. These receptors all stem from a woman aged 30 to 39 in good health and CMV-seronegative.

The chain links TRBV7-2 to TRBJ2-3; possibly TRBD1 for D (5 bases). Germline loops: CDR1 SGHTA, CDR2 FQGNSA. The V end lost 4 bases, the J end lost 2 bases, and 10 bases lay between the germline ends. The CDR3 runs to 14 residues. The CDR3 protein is CASSWRQSTDTQYF. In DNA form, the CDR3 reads TGTGCCAGCAGCTGGCGACAGTCCACAGATACGCAGTATTTT. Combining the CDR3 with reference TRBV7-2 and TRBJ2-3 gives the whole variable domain GAGVSQSPSNKVTEKGKDVELRCDPISGHTALYWYRQSLGQGLEFLIYFQGNSAPDKSGLPSDRFSAERTGGSVSTLTIQRTQQEDSAVYLCASSWRQSTDTQYFGPGTRLTVL.

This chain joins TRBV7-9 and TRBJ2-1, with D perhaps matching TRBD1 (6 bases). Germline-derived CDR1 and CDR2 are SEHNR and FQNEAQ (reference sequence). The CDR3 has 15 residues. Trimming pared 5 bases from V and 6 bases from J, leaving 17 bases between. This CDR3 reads CASSTRQAGGNEQFF. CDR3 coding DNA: TGTGCCAGCAGCACAAGACAGGCTGGGGGCAATGAGCAGTTCTTC.

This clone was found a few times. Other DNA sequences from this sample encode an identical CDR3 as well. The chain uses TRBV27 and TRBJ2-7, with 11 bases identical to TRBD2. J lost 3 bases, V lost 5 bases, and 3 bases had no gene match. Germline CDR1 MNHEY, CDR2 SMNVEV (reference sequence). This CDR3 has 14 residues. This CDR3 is CASSPGTSGYEQYF. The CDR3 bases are TGTGCCAGCAGTCCCGGGACTAGCGGCTACGAGCAGTACTTC.

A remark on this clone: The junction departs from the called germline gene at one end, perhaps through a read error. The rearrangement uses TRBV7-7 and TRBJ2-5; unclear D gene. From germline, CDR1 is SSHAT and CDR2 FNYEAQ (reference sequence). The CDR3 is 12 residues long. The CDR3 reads CASSSPGGTQYF. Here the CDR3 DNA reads TGTGCTAGCAGCTCACCCGGTGGGACCCAGTACTTC.

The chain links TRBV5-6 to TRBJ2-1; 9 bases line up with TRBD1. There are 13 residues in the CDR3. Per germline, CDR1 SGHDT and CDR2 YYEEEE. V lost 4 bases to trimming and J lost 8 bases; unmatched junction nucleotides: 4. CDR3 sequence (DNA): TGTGCCAGCAGCCGGACAGGGGACGATGAGCAGTTCTTC. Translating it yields CASSRTGDDEQFF.

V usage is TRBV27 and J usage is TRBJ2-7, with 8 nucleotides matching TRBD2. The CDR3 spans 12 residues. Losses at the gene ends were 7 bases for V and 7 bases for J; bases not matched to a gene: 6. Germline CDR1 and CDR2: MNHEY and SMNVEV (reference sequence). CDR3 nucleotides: TGTGCCAGCAAAGCGGGAGCCGCGGAGCAGTACTTC. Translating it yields CASKAGAAEQYF.

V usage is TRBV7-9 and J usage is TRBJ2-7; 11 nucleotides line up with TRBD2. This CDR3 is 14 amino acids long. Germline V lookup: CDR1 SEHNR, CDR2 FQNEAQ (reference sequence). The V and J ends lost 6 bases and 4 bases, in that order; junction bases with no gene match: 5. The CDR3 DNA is TGTGCCAGCAGTTCCGGGACTAGCGGATACGAGCAGTACTTC. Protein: CASSSGTSGYEQYF.

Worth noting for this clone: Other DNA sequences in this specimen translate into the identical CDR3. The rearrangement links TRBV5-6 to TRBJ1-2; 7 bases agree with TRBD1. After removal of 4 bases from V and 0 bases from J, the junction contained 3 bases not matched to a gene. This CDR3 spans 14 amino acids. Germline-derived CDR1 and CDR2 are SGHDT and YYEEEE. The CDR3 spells CASSLGQSNYGYTF. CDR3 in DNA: TGTGCCAGCAGCCTGGGACAGTCTAACTATGGCTACACCTTC.

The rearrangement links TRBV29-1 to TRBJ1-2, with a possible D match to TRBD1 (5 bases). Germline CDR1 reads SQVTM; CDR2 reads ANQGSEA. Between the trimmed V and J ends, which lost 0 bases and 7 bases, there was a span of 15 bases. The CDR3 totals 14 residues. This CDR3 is CSVEDLAGRRGYTF. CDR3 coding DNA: TGCAGCGTTGAAGATCTTGCAGGGCGGCGTGGCTACACCTTC.

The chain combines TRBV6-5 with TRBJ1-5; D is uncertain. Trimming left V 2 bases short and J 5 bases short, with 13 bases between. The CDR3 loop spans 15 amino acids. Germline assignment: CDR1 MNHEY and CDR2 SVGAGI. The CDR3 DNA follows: TGTGCCAGCAGTTACGGGCCCGGAGGCGATCAGCCCCAGCATTTT. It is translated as CASSYGPGGDQPQHF.